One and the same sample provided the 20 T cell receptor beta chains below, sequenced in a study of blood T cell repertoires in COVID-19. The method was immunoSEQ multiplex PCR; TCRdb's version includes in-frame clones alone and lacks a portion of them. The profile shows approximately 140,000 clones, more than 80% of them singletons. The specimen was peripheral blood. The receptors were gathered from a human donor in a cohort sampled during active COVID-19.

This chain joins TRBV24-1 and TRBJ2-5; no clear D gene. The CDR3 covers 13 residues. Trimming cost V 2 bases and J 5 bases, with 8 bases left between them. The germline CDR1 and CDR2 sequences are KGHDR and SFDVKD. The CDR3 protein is CATSDSRSETQYF. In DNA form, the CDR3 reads TGTGCCACCAGTGATTCCCGTTCGGAGACCCAGTACTTC.

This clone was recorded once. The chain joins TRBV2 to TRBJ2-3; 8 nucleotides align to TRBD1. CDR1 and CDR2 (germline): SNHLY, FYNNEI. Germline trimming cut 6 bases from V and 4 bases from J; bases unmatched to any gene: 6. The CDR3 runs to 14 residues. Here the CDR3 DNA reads TGTGCCAGCAGAGACGACAGGGGTGCAGATACGCAGTATTTT. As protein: CASRDDRGADTQYF. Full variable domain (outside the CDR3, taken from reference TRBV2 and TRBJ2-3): EPEVTQTPSHQVTQMGQEVILRCVPISNHLYFYWYRQILGQKVEFLVSFYNNEISEKSEIFDDQFSVERPDGSNFTLKIRSTKLEDSAMYFCASRDDRGADTQYFGPGTRLTVL.

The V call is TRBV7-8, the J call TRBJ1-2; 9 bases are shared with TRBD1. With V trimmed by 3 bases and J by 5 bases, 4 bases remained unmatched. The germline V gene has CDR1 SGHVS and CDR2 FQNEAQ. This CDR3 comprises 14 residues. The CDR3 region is CASSLDRGLYGYTF. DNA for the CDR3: TGTGCCAGCAGCTTGGACAGGGGCCTATATGGCTACACCTTC.

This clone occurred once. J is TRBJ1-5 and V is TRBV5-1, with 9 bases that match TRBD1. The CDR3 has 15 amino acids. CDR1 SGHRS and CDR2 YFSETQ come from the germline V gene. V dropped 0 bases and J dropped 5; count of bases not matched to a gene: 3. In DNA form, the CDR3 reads TGCGCCAGCAGCTTGGGGGACAGGGATGATCAGCCCCAGCATTTT. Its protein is CASSLGDRDDQPQHF.

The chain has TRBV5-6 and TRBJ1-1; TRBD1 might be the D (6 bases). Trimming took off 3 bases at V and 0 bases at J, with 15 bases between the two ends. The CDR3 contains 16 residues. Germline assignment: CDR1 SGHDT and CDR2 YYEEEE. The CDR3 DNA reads TGTGCCAGCAGCTCTTCTGGGGGGGCGATGAACACTGAAGCTTTCTTT. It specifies CASSSSGGAMNTEAFF.

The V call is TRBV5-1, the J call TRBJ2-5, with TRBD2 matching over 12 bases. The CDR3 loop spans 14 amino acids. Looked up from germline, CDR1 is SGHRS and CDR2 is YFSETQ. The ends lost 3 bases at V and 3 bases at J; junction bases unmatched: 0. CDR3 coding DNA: TGCGCCAGCAGCTCTAGCGGGGGGGAAGAGACCCAGTACTTC. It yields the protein CASSSSGGEETQYF.

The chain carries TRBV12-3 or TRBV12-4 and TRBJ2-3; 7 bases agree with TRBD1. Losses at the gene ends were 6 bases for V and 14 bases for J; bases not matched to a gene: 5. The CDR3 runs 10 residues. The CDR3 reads CASRQGRLYF. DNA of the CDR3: TGTGCCAGCAGACAGGGGCGTTTGTATTTT.

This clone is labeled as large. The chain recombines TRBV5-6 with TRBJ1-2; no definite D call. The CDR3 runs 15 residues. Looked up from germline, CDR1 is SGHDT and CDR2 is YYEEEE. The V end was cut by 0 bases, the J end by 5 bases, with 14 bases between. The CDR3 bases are TGTGCCAGCAGCTTGGTAGCAGTAACCCAATATGGCTACACCTTC. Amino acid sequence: CASSLVAVTQYGYTF.

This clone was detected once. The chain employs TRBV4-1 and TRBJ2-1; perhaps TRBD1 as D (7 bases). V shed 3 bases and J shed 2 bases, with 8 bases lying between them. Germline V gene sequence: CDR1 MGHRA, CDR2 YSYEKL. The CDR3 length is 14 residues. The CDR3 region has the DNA TGCGCCAGCAGCCACAGGGGGGCCTACAATGAGCAGTTCTTC. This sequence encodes CASSHRGAYNEQFF.

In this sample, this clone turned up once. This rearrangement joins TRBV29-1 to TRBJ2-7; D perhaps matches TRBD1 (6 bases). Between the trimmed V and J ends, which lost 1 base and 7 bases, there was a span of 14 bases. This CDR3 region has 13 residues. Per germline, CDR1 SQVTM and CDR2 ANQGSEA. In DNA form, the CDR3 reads TGCAGCGTTGAAGGATACAGGGCGTCTGAGCAGTACTTC. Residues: CSVEGYRASEQYF.

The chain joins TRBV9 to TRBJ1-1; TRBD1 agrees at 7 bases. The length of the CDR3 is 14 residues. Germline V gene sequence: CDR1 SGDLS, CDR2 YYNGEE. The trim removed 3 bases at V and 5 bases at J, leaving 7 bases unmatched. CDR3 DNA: TGTGCCAGCAGCGCAGAACAGGGGAGGACTGAAGCTTTCTTT. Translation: CASSAEQGRTEAFF.

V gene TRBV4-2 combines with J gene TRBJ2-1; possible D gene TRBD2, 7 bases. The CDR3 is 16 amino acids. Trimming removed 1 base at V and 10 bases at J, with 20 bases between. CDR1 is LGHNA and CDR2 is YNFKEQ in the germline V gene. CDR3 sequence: CASSQGRGGTLSEQFF. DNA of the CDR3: TGTGCCAGCAGCCAAGGGAGGGGGGGAACCTTATCCGAGCAGTTCTTC.

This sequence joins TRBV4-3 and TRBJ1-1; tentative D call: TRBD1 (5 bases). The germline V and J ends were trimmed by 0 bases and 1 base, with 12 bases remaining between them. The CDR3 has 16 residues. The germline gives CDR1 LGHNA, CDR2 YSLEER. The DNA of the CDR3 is TGCGCCAGCAGCCAAGATAATGCGACAGCGAACACTGAAGCTTTCTTT. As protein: CASSQDNATANTEAFF.

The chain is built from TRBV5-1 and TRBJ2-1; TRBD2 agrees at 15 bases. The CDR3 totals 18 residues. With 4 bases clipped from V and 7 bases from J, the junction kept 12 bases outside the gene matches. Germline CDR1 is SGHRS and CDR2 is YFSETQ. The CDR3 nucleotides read TGCGCCAGCAGCCAGGGACTAGCGGGGGGCTTAGCTGATAATGAGCAGTTCTTC. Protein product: CASSQGLAGGLADNEQFF. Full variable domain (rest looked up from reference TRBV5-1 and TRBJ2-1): KAGVTQTPRYLIKTRGQQVTLSCSPISGHRSVSWYQQTPGQGLQFLFEYFSETQRNKGNFPGRFSGRQFSNSRSEMNVSTLELGDSALYLCASSQGLAGGLADNEQFFGPGTRLTVL.

Written as DNA, the CDR3 is TGTGCCAGCAGCTTACAGGGGGGTGGGTATGGCTACACCTTC. It encodes CASSLQGGGYGYTF. The genes are TRBV7-2 and TRBJ1-2; 7 bases match TRBD1. The V and J ends lost 2 bases and 5 bases, in that order; junction bases with no gene match: 5. Germline lookup yields CDR1 SGHTA and CDR2 FQGNSA. The CDR3 is 14 amino acids.

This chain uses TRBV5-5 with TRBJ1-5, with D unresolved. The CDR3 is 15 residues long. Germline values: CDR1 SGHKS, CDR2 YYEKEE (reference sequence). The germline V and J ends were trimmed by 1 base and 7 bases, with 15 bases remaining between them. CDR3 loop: CASSLLREVIQPQHF. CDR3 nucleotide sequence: TGTGCCAGCAGCTTGCTACGGGAGGTGATCCAGCCCCAGCATTTT.

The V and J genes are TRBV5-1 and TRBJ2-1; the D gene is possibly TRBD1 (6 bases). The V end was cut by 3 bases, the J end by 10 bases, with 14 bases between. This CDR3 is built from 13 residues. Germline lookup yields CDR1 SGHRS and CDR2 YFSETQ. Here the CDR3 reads CASSSSSTGEQFF. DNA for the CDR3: TGCGCCAGCAGCTCGTCATCCACAGGGGAGCAGTTCTTC. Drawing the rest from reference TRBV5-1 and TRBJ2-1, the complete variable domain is KAGVTQTPRYLIKTRGQQVTLSCSPISGHRSVSWYQQTPGQGLQFLFEYFSETQRNKGNFPGRFSGRQFSNSRSEMNVSTLELGDSALYLCASSSSSTGEQFFGPGTRLTVL.

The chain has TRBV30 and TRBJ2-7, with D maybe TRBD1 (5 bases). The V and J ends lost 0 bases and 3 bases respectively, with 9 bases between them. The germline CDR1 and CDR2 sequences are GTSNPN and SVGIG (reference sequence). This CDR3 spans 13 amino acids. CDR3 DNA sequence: TGTGCCTGGAGTGTAGGCAGGGACTACGAGCAGTACTTC. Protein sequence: CAWSVGRDYEQYF.

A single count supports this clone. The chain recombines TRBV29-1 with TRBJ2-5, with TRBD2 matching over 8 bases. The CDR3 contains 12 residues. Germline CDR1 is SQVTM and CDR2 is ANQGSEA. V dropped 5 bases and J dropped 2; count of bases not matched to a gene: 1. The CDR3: CSVRGGQETQYF. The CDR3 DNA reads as TGCAGCGTTCGGGGGGGTCAAGAGACCCAGTACTTC.

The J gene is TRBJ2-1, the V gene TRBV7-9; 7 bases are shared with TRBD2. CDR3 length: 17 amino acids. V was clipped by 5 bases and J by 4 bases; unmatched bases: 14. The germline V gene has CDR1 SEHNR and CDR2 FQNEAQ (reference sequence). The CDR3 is CASSLTGGIFLYNEQFF. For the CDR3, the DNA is TGTGCCAGCAGCCTAACCGGGGGGATATTCTTATACAATGAGCAGTTCTTC.